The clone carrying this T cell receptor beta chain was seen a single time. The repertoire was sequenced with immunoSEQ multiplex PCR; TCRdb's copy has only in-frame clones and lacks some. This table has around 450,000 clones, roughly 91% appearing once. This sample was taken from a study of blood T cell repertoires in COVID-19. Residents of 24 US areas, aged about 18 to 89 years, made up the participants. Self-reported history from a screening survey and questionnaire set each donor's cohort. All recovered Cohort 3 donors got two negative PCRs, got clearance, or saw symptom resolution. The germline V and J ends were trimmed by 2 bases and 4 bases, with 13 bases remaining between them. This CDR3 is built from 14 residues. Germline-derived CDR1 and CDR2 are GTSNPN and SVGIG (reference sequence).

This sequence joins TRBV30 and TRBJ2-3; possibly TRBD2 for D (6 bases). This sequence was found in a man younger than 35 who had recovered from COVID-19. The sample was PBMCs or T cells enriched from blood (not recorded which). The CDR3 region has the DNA TGTGCCTGGAGTAGACTAGTGGCTTCAGATACGCAGTATTTT. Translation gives CAWSRLVASDTQYF. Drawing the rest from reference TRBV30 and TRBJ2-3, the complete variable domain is SQTIHQWPATLVQPVGSPLSLECTVEGTSNPNLYWYRQAAGRGLQLLFYSVGIGQISSEVPQNLSASRPQDRQFILSSKKLLLSDSGFYLCAWSRLVASDTQYFGPGTRLTVL.